Listed here are 21 T cell receptor beta chains from one sample, sequenced in a study of blood T cells in healthy people across ages. With a J-beta primer mix and a sample-barcoded 5' primer, a second PCR ran about 7 to 12 cycles. Each CDR3 protein gets one entry after TCRdb re-called the 5' RACE reads with MiXCR. This sample carries 600,000 to 800,000 distinct CDR3 sequences, 52% of them seen once, and the ten largest clones take less than 15%. Sequencing input: blood. All receptors derive from a woman at least 80 years old in good health.

The CDR3 DNA reads as TGTGCCAGCAGTAGGTCAGGGGCATACTACGAGCAGTACTTC. Amino acid sequence: CASSRSGAYYEQYF. The chain carries TRBV27 and TRBJ2-7, with a possible D match to TRBD1 (6 bases). Germline values: CDR1 MNHEY, CDR2 SMNVEV (reference sequence). V lost 5 bases and J 3 bases, leaving 14 bases between the germline ends. This CDR3 is built from 14 residues.

The chain recombines TRBV27 with TRBJ2-2, with D possibly TRBD1 on 6 matching bases. The germline gives CDR1 MNHEY, CDR2 SMNVEV (reference sequence). This CDR3 comprises 18 residues. The V end lost 5 bases, the J end lost 0 bases, and 19 bases lay between the germline ends. CDR3 in amino acids: CASSRMGVGHTNTGELFF. The CDR3 nucleotides read TGTGCCAGCAGTAGAATGGGTGTGGGACACACGAACACCGGGGAGCTGTTTTTT.

This chain uses TRBV7-3 with TRBJ1-1; no clear D. The germline CDR1 and CDR2 sequences are SGHTA and FQGTGA. This CDR3 spans 13 amino acids. V dropped 5 bases and J dropped 5 bases, with 12 bases sitting between them. This chain's CDR3 is CASSPGLGTEAFF. The CDR3 DNA reads TGTGCCAGCAGCCCTGGTTTGGGAACTGAAGCTTTCTTT.

The rearrangement uses TRBV6-6 and TRBJ2-1; a weak D match, TRBD2 (6 bases). The CDR3 sequence is 14 residues long. Trimming took 5 bases from V and 12 from J, leaving 20 bases between them. CDR1 MNHNY and CDR2 SVGAGI come from the germline V gene (reference sequence). In DNA, the CDR3 is TGTGCCAGCAGTGACGAGGGACTCCCGGAAGGGCAGTTCTTC. It specifies CASSDEGLPEGQFF.

The CDR3 region is CASSLYTGTQYF. DNA for the CDR3: TGTGCCAGCAGCTTATACACAGGGACCCAGTACTTC. This chain joins TRBV7-2 and TRBJ2-5; tentatively, D is TRBD1 (5 bases). Germline V gene data show CDR1 as SGHTA and CDR2 as FQGNSA. The length of the CDR3 is 12 residues. Trimming cost V 2 bases and J 7 bases, with 8 bases left between them.

In its sample, this clonotype was seen many times. This sequence joins TRBV20-1 and TRBJ2-1; 9 bases fit TRBD2. Trimming removed 2 bases from V and 9 bases from J; junction bases left unmatched: 11. The CDR3 contains 15 residues. Germline V gives CDR1 DFQATT, CDR2 SNEGSKA (reference sequence). CDR3 coding DNA: TGCAGTGCTAGAATCCCCGGGACTAGCCCGGGTGAGCAGTTCTTC. It is translated as CSARIPGTSPGEQFF.

This chain joins TRBV20-1 and TRBJ2-3, with a tentative D call TRBD2 (6 bases). Trimming shortened V by 0 bases and J by 6 bases, and 13 bases separated the two germline ends. Germline assignment: CDR1 DFQATT and CDR2 SNEGSKA (reference sequence). This CDR3 contains 14 residues. CDR3 protein: CSAREEAGWDTQYF. The CDR3 bases are TGCAGTGCTAGAGAGGAAGCGGGCTGGGATACGCAGTATTTT.

This clonotype was counted many times. The V call is TRBV5-1, the J call TRBJ2-5, with TRBD1 matching 7 bases. The V gene end was trimmed by 5 bases and the J gene end by 3 bases; junction bases not matched to a gene: 4. Germline assignment: CDR1 SGHRS and CDR2 YFSETQ. The CDR3 consists of 13 residues. CDR3 region: CASSYQGEETQYF. CDR3 nucleotide sequence: TGCGCCAGCAGTTATCAGGGGGAAGAGACCCAGTACTTC. Combining the CDR3 with reference TRBV5-1 and TRBJ2-5 gives the whole variable domain KAGVTQTPRYLIKTRGQQVTLSCSPISGHRSVSWYQQTPGQGLQFLFEYFSETQRNKGNFPGRFSGRQFSNSRSEMNVSTLELGDSALYLCASSYQGEETQYFGPGTRLLVL.

This sequence joins TRBV5-1 and TRBJ1-1; the D gene is possibly TRBD1 (5 bases). CDR3 length equals 14 residues. V lost 4 bases to trimming and J lost 5 bases, with 15 bases between them. CDR1 is SGHRS and CDR2 is YFSETQ in the germline V gene. The CDR3 DNA follows: TGCGCCAGCAGCACTGGACGGGGGGAAACTGAAGCTTTCTTT. This gives the protein CASSTGRGETEAFF.

V gene TRBV6-5 combines with J gene TRBJ2-1; D uncertain. Germline lookup yields CDR1 MNHEY and CDR2 SVGAGI. V was clipped by 2 bases and J by 2 bases, with 10 bases between them. The CDR3 is made up of 15 amino acids. The chain's CDR3 is CASSYTPSPYNEQFF. The CDR3 DNA follows: TGTGCCAGCAGTTACACTCCGAGTCCCTACAATGAGCAGTTCTTC.

This clonotype was observed many times. The chain recombines TRBV20-1 with TRBJ2-7, with D tentatively TRBD1 (5 bases). From germline, CDR1 is DFQATT and CDR2 SNEGSKA (reference sequence). The CDR3 totals 13 residues. Trimming took 6 bases from V and 0 from J, leaving 12 bases between them. The CDR3 loop reads CSATRQSSYEQYF. In DNA, the CDR3 is TGCAGTGCAACCAGACAGAGCTCCTACGAGCAGTACTTC.

The chain employs TRBV28 and TRBJ2-3; 7 bases map to TRBD2. V dropped 3 bases and J dropped 2; count of bases not matched to a gene: 11. CDR1 is MDHEN, CDR2 SYDVKM, per germline. This CDR3 contains 17 residues. Here the CDR3 DNA reads TGTGCCAGCAGTTTGAGGGGATCGCGGGGGACCACAGATACGCAGTATTTT. Translation: CASSLRGSRGTTDTQYF.

Of note for this clonotype: This may stem from a read error, because a much larger clone lies one nucleotide away. The chain uses TRBV5-1 and TRBJ2-3; 11 positions match TRBD1. The length of the CDR3 is 15 residues. V was pared by 3 bases and J by 5 bases, with 5 bases of the junction left unmatched. Germline loops: CDR1 SGHRS, CDR2 YFSETQ. The CDR3, as DNA: TGCGCCAGCAGCTCGGGACAGGGGGGAATAGATACGCAGTATTTT. Translation gives CASSSGQGGIDTQYF. Full variable domain (outside the CDR3, taken from reference TRBV5-1 and TRBJ2-3): KAGVTQTPRYLIKTRGQQVTLSCSPISGHRSVSWYQQTPGQGLQFLFEYFSETQRNKGNFPGRFSGRQFSNSRSEMNVSTLELGDSALYLCASSSGQGGIDTQYFGPGTRLTVL.

V and J are TRBV28 and TRBJ2-7, with a weak D call TRBD2 (5 bases). V lost 1 base to trimming and J lost 5 bases, with 6 bases between them. CDR1 is MDHEN, CDR2 SYDVKM, per germline. This CDR3 has 12 amino acids. The CDR3 nucleotides read TGTGCCAGCAGTTTATTGGAGGACGAGCAGTACTTC. Residues: CASSLLEDEQYF.

This chain links TRBV12-3 or TRBV12-4 with TRBJ1-1, with a weak D call TRBD1 (6 bases). The CDR3 is 15 amino acids. V lost 1 base to trimming and J lost 3 bases, with 12 bases between them. This CDR3 reads CASSLGTVLYTEAFF. Written as DNA, the CDR3 is TGTGCCAGCAGTTTAGGGACAGTCCTCTACACTGAAGCTTTCTTT.

The table lists this clonotype with many counts. The chain carries TRBV23-1 and TRBJ1-2; no clear D. Being an ORF, TRBV23-1 has a function that is uncertain. This CDR3 is 14 amino acids long. V was clipped by 6 bases and J by 4 bases, with 15 bases between them. In DNA, the CDR3 is TGCGCCAGCAGCGAGGGATGCCCGACCTATGGCTACACCTTC. As protein: CASSEGCPTYGYTF.

This clonotype was counted many times. The rearrangement uses TRBV6-1 and TRBJ2-1, with D maybe TRBD2 (6 bases). Germline V gene sequence: CDR1 MNHNS, CDR2 SASEGT. This CDR3 region has 12 residues. The V end lost 8 bases, the J end lost 12 bases, and 17 bases lay between the germline ends. The CDR3 bases are TGTGCCAGCGAGGAGGGATATTTACGGCAGTTCTTC. The encoded protein is CASEEGYLRQFF.

The genes are TRBV7-9 and TRBJ1-1, with a tentative D call TRBD1 (6 bases). The CDR3 extends over 17 amino acids. V dropped 2 bases and J dropped 0 bases, with 16 bases sitting between them. Germline CDR1 and CDR2: SEHNR and FQNEAQ (reference sequence). DNA of the CDR3: TGTGCCAGCAGCTTATGGCAGGGGAACCCTATGAACACTGAAGCTTTCTTT. It translates to CASSLWQGNPMNTEAFF.

With respect to this clonotype: A read error may explain this, as a much larger clone is one base away. The chain is built from TRBV20-1 and TRBJ2-5; 7 bases map to TRBD2. J gave up 11 bases and V 6 bases, and 15 bases lay outside the gene matches. This CDR3 has 13 residues. Germline CDR1 DFQATT, CDR2 SNEGSKA (reference sequence). CDR3 sequence reads: CSAPGLFYNEQYF. CDR3 in DNA: TGCAGTGCACCGGGACTATTCTACAATGAGCAGTACTTC.

This clonotype showed up many times. The CDR3 loop is CSAREGGNQPQHF. The CDR3 nucleotides are TGCAGTGCTAGAGAGGGAGGCAATCAGCCCCAGCATTTT. This chain uses TRBV20-1 with TRBJ1-5; D is undetermined. The germline CDR1 and CDR2 sequences are DFQATT and SNEGSKA (reference sequence). Trimming removed 0 bases at V and 2 bases at J, with 5 bases between. The CDR3 contains 13 residues.

Regarding this clonotype: Possible read error: a much larger clone is one base away. The chain combines TRBV7-2 with TRBJ2-7; D is perhaps TRBD2 (5 bases). Per germline, CDR1 SGHTA and CDR2 FQGNSA. The CDR3 is 15 residues long. The germline V and J ends were trimmed by 3 bases and 1 base, with 13 bases remaining between them. The CDR3 loop is CASSFTGGPSYEQYF. CDR3 sequence (DNA): TGTGCCAGCAGCTTTACTGGCGGGCCGTCCTACGAGCAGTACTTC. Combining the CDR3 with reference TRBV7-2 and TRBJ2-7 gives the whole variable domain GAGVSQSPSNKVTEKGKDVELRCDPISGHTALYWYRQSLGQGLEFLIYFQGNSAPDKSGLPSDRFSAERTGGSVSTLTIQRTQQEDSAVYLCASSFTGGPSYEQYFGPGTRLTVT.